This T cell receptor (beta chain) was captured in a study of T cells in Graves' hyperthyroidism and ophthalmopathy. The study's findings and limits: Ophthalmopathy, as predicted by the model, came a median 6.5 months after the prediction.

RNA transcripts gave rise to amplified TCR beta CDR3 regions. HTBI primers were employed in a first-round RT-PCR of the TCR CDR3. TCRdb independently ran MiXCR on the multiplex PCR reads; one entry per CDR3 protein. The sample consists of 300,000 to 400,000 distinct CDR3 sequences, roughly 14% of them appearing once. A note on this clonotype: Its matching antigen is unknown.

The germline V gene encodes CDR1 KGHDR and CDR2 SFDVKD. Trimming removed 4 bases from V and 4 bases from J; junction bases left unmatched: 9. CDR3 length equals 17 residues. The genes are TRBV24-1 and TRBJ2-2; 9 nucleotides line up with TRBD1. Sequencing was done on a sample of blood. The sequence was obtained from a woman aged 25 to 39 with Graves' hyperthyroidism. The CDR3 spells CATSDKDRGTLTGELFF. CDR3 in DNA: TGTGCCACCAGTGACAAGGACAGGGGAACGCTCACCGGGGAGCTGTTTTTT.